One T cell receptor beta chain is described in this entry. These data belong to a study of cytotoxic CD8 clonotypes in ibrutinib-treated CLL. Study summary: On average, each sample had some 260,000 productive templates and about 89,000 productive rearrangements.

The germline V and J ends were trimmed by 5 bases and 5 bases, with 15 bases remaining between them. Germline V CDR1 and CDR2: MNHEY, SMNVEV (reference sequence). This CDR3 contains 14 residues. Deep sequencing aimed at 1 in 200,000 to 1 in 1 million T cells' resolution. Profiled with immunoSEQ multiplex PCR; TCRdb holds only in-frame clones, not every one. Of hundreds of thousands of clones detected, about 64% appear once; the ten largest clones hold roughly 6.7%. The source of this sequence is a human donor with chronic lymphocytic leukemia. The source material was PBMCs, sampled after 36 months of ibrutinib treatment. The rearrangement uses TRBV27 and TRBJ2-5, with a tentative D call TRBD2 (6 bases). CDR3 nucleotides: TGTGCCAGCAGTCTAATCGGGACTTTGGAGACCCAGTACTTC. Its protein is CASSLIGTLETQYF.